This TCR beta chain was identified in a study of T cell responses to AZD1222 COVID-19 vaccine. Overall study results and limits: With dominance at 160-218 and 743-854, vaccine-associated CD4 TCRs spanned spike.

Libraries were prepared by immunoSEQ multiplex PCR; TCRdb keeps only in-frame clonotypes and omits some of them. Of 120,000 or so clones detected, 86% appear once; the ten largest clones hold roughly a sixth. Germline V gene data show CDR1 as MDHEN and CDR2 as SYDVKM. This CDR3 comprises 15 residues. With 5 bases clipped from V and 0 bases from J, the junction kept 7 bases outside the gene matches. Remarks on this clone: Its specificity is not known.

The receptor was isolated from an adult who received the AZD1222 COVID-19 vaccine. Sequencing used peripheral blood, obtained 28 days after the second AZD1222 dose. V and J are TRBV28 and TRBJ2-7; 7 positions match TRBD1. The CDR3 region is CASSTTGTDSYEQYF. CDR3 DNA: TGTGCCAGCAGTACAACCGGGACAGACTCCTACGAGCAGTACTTC.